Included here is one T cell receptor (beta chain) sequence, with context. The antigen remains unidentified. The sample belongs to a study of T-cell memory formation after mild COVID-19. Study-wide results and limits: Clones that contracted from day 15 to 85 had balanced CD4/CD8; later expanders were CD4+ biased.

From germline, CDR1 is MGHRA and CDR2 YSYEKL. Trimming took 3 bases from V and 3 from J; bases not matched to a gene: 8. The CDR3 length is 15 residues. TCRdb called the 5' RACE reads again in MiXCR, with one record for every CDR3 protein. The table shows hundreds of thousands of distinct CDR3 sequences, with about a sixth occurring only once. This TCR came from an adult woman who had mild COVID-19 (a few samples of this study predate the infection). Cell type and time point are not known. Sequences were obtained from PBMCs or a T cell subset sorted from them (not recorded which). The chain is built from TRBV4-1 and TRBJ2-7, with TRBD1 matching 7 bases. CDR3 region: CASSQVQGPFYEQYF. CDR3 nucleotides: TGCGCCAGCAGCCAGGTACAGGGGCCCTTCTACGAGCAGTACTTC.